The clone carrying this TCR beta chain was detected only a few times. Its antigen is unidentified. Each donor's blood draw was roughly 10 milliliters of peripheral blood. This entry belongs to a study of blood T cells in healthy people across ages. Study-wide points: Leaving the PBMCs unsorted stopped any conclusive comparison of naive versus antigen-experienced cells.

It was with a sample-barcoded 5' primer and a J-beta primer mix that a second PCR of roughly 7 to 12 cycles was run. The template-switch adaptor was a 5' adaptor with 12 random nucleotides. It tagged each cDNA molecule. TCRdb reanalysed the 5' RACE reads using MiXCR and keeps one entry per CDR3 protein. Among 950,000 to 1,200,000 distinct CDR3 sequences listed, roughly two fifths were seen once. V gave up 1 base and J gave up 1 base; unmatched junction bases: 7. This CDR3 contains 17 residues. Germline V lookup: CDR1 MNHEY, CDR2 SMNVEV (reference sequence). The chain joins TRBV27 to TRBJ2-1; TRBD1 matches 7 bases. Sequences were obtained from blood. The clonotype originates from a man younger than 30 in good health. The CDR3 DNA follows: TGTGCCAGCAGTTTATATCCCCCAGGGGGTTCCTACAATGAGCAGTTCTTC. Its protein is CASSLYPPGGSYNEQFF.